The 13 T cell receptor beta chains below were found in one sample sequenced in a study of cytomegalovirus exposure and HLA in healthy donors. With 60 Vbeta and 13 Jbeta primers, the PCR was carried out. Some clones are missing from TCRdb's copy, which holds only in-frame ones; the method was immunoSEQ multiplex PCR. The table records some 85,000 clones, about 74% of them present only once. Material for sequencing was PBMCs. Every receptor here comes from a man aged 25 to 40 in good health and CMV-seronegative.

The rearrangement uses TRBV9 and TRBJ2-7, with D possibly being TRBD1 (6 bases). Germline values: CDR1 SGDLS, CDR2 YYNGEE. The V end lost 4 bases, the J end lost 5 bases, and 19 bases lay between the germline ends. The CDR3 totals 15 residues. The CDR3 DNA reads TGTGCCAGCAGCCCGGTTGACAGGAGGTTCGACGAGCAGTACTTC. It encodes CASSPVDRRFDEQYF.

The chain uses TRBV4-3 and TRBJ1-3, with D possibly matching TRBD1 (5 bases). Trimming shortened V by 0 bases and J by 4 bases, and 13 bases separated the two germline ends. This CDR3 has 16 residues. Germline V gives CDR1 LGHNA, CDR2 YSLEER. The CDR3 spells CASSQEVYGGGNTIYF. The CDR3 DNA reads TGCGCCAGCAGCCAAGAGGTGTACGGGGGGGGAAACACCATATATTTT.

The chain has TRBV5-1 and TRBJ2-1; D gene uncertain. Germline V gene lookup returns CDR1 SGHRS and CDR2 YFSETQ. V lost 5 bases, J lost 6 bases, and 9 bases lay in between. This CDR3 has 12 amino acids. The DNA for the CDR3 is TGCGCCAGCAGAGAGGTGAGCAATGAGCAGTTCTTC. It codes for CASREVSNEQFF.

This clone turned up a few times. CDR3 sequence reads: CASSLAAGGDNSPLHF. The CDR3 DNA reads as TGCGCCAGCAGCTTGGCCGCAGGGGGAGATAATTCACCCCTCCACTTT. The chain carries TRBV5-1 and TRBJ1-6; 7 positions agree with TRBD1. In germline, CDR1 is SGHRS, CDR2 YFSETQ. The CDR3 has 16 amino acids. The V segment lost 0 bases and the J segment 5 bases; nucleotides outside the gene matches: 5.

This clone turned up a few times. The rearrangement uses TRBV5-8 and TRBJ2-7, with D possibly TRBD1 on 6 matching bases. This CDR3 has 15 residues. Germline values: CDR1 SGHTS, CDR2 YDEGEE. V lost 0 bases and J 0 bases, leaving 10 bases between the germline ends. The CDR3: CASSLGQASSYEQYF. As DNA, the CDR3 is TGTGCCAGCAGCTTGGGACAGGCGAGCTCCTACGAGCAGTACTTC.

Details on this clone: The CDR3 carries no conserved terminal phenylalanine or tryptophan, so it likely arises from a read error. The CDR3 DNA reads TGTGCCAGCAGTGAATCGGGGGTTGGGGGGGCCGGCTCCTACGAGCAGTACCTC. This encodes CASSESGVGGAGSYEQYL. J is TRBJ2-7 and V is TRBV6-1, with D possibly matching TRBD2 (7 bases). Germline V lookup: CDR1 MNHNS, CDR2 SASEGT. The V end was cut by 2 bases, the J end by 0 bases, with 20 bases between. The CDR3 extends over 18 amino acids.

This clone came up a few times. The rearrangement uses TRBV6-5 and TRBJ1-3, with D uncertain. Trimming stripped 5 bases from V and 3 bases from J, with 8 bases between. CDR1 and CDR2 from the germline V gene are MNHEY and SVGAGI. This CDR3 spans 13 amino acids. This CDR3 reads CASSPLLGNTIYF. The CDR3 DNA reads TGTGCCAGCAGTCCCCTACTTGGAAACACCATATATTTT.

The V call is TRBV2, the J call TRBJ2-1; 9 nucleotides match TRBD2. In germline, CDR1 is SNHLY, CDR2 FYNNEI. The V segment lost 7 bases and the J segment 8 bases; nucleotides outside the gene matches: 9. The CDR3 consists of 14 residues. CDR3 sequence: CASNRASGADEQFF. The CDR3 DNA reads TGTGCCAGCAATCGGGCTAGCGGGGCAGATGAGCAGTTCTTC.

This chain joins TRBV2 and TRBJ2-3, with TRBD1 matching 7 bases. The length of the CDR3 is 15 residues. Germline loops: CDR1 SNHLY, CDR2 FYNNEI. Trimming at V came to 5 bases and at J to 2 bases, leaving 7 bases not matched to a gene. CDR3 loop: CASSYSTGFTDTQYF. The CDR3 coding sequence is TGTGCCAGCAGTTACTCGACAGGGTTCACAGATACGCAGTATTTT.

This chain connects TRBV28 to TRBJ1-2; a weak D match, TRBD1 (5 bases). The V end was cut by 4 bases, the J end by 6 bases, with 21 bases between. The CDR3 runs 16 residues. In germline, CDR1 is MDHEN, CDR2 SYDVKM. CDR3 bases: TGTGCCAGCAGTTCGGGAGGGGCAGGGTTCGGTGATGGCTACACCTTC. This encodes CASSSGGAGFGDGYTF.

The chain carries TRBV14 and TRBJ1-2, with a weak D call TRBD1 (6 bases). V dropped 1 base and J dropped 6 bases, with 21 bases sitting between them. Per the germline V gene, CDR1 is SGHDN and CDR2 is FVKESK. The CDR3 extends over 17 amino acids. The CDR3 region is CASSQGGTNRVVDGYTF. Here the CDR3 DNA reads TGTGCCAGCAGCCAAGGGGGAACGAACAGGGTAGTTGATGGCTACACCTTC.

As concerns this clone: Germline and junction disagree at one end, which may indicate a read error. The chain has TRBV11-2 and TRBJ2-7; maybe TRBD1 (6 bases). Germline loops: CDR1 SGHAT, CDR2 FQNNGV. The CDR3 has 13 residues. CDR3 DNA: TGTGCTAGCAGCTTTGGCAGGGGTGACGAGCAGTACTTC. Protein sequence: CASSFGRGDEQYF.

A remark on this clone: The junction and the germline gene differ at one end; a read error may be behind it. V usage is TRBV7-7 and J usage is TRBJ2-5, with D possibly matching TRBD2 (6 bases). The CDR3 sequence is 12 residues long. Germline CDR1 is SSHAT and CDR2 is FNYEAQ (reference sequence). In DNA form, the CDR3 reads TGTGCTAGCAGCCCGCGGGGAGAGACCCAGTACTTC. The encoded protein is CASSPRGETQYF. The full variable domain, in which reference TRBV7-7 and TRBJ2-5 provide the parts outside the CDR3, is GAGVSQSPRYKVTKRGQDVTLRCDPISSHATLYWYQQALGQGPEFLTYFNYEAQPDKSGLPSDRFSAERPEGSISTLTIQRTEQRDSAMYRCASSPRGETQYFGPGTRLLVL.